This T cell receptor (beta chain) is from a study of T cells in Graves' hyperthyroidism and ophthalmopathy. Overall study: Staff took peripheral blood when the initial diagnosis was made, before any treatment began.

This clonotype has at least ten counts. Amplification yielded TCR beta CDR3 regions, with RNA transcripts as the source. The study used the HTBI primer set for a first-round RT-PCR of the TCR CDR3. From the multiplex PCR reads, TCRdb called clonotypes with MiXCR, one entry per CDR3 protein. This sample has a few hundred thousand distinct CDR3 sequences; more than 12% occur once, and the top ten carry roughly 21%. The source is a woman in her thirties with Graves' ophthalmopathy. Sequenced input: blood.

In DNA, the CDR3 is TGTGCCAGCAGTCCTTCCGGGGCTGAAAAACTGTTTTTT. It translates to CASSPSGAEKLFF. This chain joins TRBV6-1 and TRBJ1-4; possible D gene TRBD1, 5 bases. Per the germline V gene, CDR1 is MNHNS and CDR2 is SASEGT. The V end lost 5 bases, the J end lost 7 bases, and 11 bases lay between the germline ends. The CDR3 runs to 13 residues.